This TCR beta chain was identified during a study of OX40 agonist ivuxolimab in advanced cancers. For the study at large: Prior checkpoint blockade (anti-PD-1, anti-PD-L1 or anti-CTLA-4) was permitted; less than 45% had it.

Method: immunoSEQ multiplex PCR; TCRdb's copy keeps in-frame clones and lacks some. Found here are 50,000 to 75,000 clones, approximately 90% of them singletons; the top ten hold 0.3% to 0.45%. With regard to this clone: Its antigen remains unidentified.

Study-level findings and limits: Expansion of clones was among the lowest in partial responders at 0.1-3.0 mg/kg.

Excluded were patients having autoimmune disease history or systemic immunosuppression. With V trimmed by 1 base and J by 4 bases, 0 bases remained unmatched. CDR3 length: 13 residues. CDR1 is SGHAT and CDR2 is FQDESV in the germline V gene (reference sequence). The sequence came from an adult with an advanced solid tumor such as melanoma, head and neck, liver or kidney cancer. The chain links TRBV11-1 to TRBJ1-1, with 7 bases that match TRBD1. Sample: CD4+ or CD8+ T cells sorted from blood, taken in a trial of the OX40 agonist ivuxolimab. The CDR3 protein is CASSLDRGTEAFF. CDR3 sequence (DNA): TGTGCCAGCAGCTTAGACAGGGGCACTGAAGCTTTCTTT.